This T cell receptor (beta chain) was sequenced for a study of graft-versus-host responses after intestinal transplantation. Study background: Multivisceral, liver-intestinal, or isolated intestinal transplants were given to recipients. After anti-thymocyte globulin induction, recipients took tacrolimus and steroids for two to three years. Notes on the study in general: Early post-transplant declines in HvG were associated with peak levels of circulating GvH clones.

Profiled with immunoSEQ multiplex PCR; TCRdb holds only in-frame clones, not every one. This sample carries about 130,000 clones, around 90% of them seen once, and the ten largest clones take 0.19%. Points on this clone: Its target is not known.

Per the germline V gene, CDR1 is MDHEN and CDR2 is SYDVKM. V trimming: 6 bases; J trimming: 0 bases; junction bases outside the gene matches: 4. CDR3 size: 15 residues. The receptor was isolated from a human donor who received an intestinal transplant. The rearrangement uses TRBV28 and TRBJ1-3; 8 bases map to TRBD1. The specimen was unstimulated CD4+ T cells sorted from spleen or lymph node cells, collected before intestinal transplant. The chain's CDR3 is CASRRTGFSGNTIYF. The CDR3 bases are TGTGCCAGCAGACGGACAGGGTTCTCTGGAAACACCATATATTTT.